This T cell receptor beta chain was recorded in a study of blood T cell repertoires in COVID-19. Study details: Donors in the United States, Italy and Spain gave samples during acute or convalescent COVID-19. PBMCs, B-cell-depleted T cells, or T cells were the source of the cDNA or gDNA that made up the material.

In the study's own analysis: Amplifying reference gene primers gave estimates of nucleated cell counts. Clones were read by immunoSEQ multiplex PCR, and TCRdb kept only the in-frame ones, dropping some. The V and J calls and clone size were taken over from that table, and D and trimming were inferred from the DNA. This table holds about 160,000 clones, around 84% found once. Per germline, CDR1 SNHLY and CDR2 FYNNEI. The length of the CDR3 is 15 residues. V lost 7 bases and J 0 bases, leaving 10 bases between the germline ends. The clonotype was recovered from a man aged 50-59 years with active or convalescent COVID-19. The sample taken for sequencing was peripheral blood. This chain uses TRBV2 with TRBJ1-6; D not certain. CDR3 nucleotide sequence: TGTGCCAGCACGGAGATCAGCTCCTATAATTCACCCCTCCACTTT. Its protein product is CASTEISSYNSPLHF.